The entry below gives a single T cell receptor (beta chain) sequence along with its context. The antigen remains undetermined. The data were taken from a study of cytomegalovirus exposure and HLA in healthy donors. Study overall: A data release that came early held roughly 80 million unique TCRs from HLA-typed donors. The study's findings and limits: In an earlier analysis, most TCR beta V segments were productive about 87% or about 30% of the time.

PCR amplification relied on 60 Vbeta primers (plus 13 Jbeta primers). Original methodology: Approximately 12 million of roughly 81 million unique TCR beta chains were shared, per a later count. Sequencing was performed with immunoSEQ multiplex PCR; in TCRdb, only in-frame clones are kept and a portion is missing. For V, J and clone size, that table is used; D and trimming come from the DNA. The table has about 160,000 clones, 75% to 80% seen once; the top ten hold 3.1%. CDR3 size: 13 residues. Germline V lookup: CDR1 SEHNR, CDR2 FQNEAQ (reference sequence). V gave up 6 bases and J gave up 0 bases; unmatched junction bases: 1.

The chain carries TRBV7-9 and TRBJ1-2; 7 nucleotides match TRBD1. The sample comprised PBMCs. This clonotype was sampled from a woman aged 40-49 years in good health and CMV-seronegative. This CDR3 reads CASSQGANYGYTF. CDR3 nucleotides: TGTGCCAGCAGTCAGGGGGCTAACTATGGCTACACCTTC.